Included here is one TCR beta chain sequence, with context. This record comes from a study of control samples from healthy donors and cancer patients. The data were produced by immunoSEQ multiplex PCR, yet TCRdb's version contains in-frame clones alone and is incomplete. The sample includes about 130,000 clones, around nine tenths of them seen just once. Germline CDR1 is KGHSH and CDR2 is LQKENI. Trimming shortened V by 0 bases and J by 5 bases, and 10 bases separated the two germline ends. CDR3 length: 14 amino acids. The rearrangement joins TRBV18 to TRBJ1-2; D not resolved. This clonotype originated in a man aged 18 to 35 in good health. Sequencing input: blood. Here the CDR3 reads CASSPPRPAYGYTF. The DNA of the CDR3 is TGTGCCAGCTCACCACCGCGGCCGGCTTATGGCTACACCTTC. The variable domain in full, completed from reference TRBV18 and TRBJ1-2, reads NAGVMQNPRHLVRRRGQEARLRCSPMKGHSHVYWYRQLPEEGLKFMVYLQKENIIDESGMPKERFSAEFPKEGPSILRIQQVVRGDSAAYFCASSPPRPAYGYTFGSGTRLTVV.